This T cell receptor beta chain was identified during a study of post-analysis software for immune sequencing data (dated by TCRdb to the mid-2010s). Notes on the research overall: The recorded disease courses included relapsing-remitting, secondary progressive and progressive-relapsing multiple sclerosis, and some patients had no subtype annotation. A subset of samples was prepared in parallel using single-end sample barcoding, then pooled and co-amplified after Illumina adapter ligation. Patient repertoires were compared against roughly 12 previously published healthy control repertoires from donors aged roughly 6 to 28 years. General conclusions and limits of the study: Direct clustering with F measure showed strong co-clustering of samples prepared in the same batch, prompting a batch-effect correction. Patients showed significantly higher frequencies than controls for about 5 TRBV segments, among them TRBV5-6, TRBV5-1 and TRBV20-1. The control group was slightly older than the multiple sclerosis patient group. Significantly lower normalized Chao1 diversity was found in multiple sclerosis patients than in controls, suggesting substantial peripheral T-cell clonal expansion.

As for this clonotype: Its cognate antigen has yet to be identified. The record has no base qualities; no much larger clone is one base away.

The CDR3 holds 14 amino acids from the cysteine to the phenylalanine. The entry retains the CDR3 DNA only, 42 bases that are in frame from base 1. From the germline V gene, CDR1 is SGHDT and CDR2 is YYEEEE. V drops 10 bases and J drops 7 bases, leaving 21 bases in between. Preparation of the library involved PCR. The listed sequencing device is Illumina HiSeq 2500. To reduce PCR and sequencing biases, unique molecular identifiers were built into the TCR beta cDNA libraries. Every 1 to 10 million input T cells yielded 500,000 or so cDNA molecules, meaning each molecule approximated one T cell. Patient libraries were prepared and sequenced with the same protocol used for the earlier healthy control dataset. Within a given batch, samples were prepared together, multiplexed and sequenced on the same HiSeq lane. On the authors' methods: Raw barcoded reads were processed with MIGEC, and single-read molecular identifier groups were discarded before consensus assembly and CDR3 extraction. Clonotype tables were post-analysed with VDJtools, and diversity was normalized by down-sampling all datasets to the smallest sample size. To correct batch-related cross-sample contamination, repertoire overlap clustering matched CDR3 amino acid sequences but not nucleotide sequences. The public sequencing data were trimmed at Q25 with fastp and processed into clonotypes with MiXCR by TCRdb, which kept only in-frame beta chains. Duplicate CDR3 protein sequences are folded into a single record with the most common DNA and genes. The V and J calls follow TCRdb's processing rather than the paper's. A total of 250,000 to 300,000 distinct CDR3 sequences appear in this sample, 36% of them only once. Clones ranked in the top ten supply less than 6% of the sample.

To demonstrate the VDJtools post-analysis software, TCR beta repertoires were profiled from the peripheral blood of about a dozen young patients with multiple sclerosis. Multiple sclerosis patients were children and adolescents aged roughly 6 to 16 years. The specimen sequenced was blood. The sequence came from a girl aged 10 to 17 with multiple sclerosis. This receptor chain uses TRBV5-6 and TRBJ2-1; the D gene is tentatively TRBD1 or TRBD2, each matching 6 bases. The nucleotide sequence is TGTGCCGGCGCCCCCCGGGGGCCAGGGAATGAGCAGTTCTTC. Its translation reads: CAGAPRGPGNEQFF.